This T cell receptor beta chain was obtained from a study of cytomegalovirus exposure and HLA in healthy donors. Comments on this clone: As yet, its antigen is unknown.

Study observations and caveats: A later examination showed that TCR association rates differed by HLA locus, with DRB1 most and HLA-C fewest.

CDR1 and CDR2 from the germline V gene are SGHTA and FQGNSA. V dropped 3 bases and J dropped 0 bases, with 9 bases sitting between them. The CDR3 is made up of 14 amino acids. A multiplex PCR was run with 60 Vbeta primers and 13 Jbeta primers. The protocol was immunoSEQ multiplex PCR, while the TCRdb copy is restricted to in-frame clones and leaves out a portion. Of some 140,000 clones in the sample, about three quarters were seen once. This TCR was sampled from a middle-aged woman in good health and CMV-seronegative. The sample taken for sequencing was PBMCs. The chain has TRBV7-2 and TRBJ2-7; no definite D call. CDR3 residues: CASSFQEYSYEQYF. Here the CDR3 DNA reads TGTGCCAGCAGCTTCCAAGAGTACTCCTACGAGCAGTACTTC.